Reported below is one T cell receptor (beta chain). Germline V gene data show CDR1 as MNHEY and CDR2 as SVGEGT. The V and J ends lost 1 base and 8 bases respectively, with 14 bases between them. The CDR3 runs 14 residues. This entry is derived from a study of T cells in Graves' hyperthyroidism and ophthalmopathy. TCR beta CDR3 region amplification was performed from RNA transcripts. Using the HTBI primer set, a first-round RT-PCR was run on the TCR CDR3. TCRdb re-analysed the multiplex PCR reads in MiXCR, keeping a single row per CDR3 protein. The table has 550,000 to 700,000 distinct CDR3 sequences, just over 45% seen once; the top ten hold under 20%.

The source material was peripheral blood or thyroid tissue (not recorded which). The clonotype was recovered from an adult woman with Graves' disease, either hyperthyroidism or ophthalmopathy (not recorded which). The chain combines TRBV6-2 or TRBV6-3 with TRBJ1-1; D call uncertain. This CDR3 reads CASSYLFLTVEAFF. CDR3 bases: TGTGCCAGCAGTTACTTGTTTCTAACAGTCGAAGCTTTCTTT.